This T cell receptor beta chain was sequenced during a study of blood T cell repertoires in COVID-19. Overall study: COVID-19 samples from acute and convalescent phases originated in the United States, Italy and Spain.

Generated by immunoSEQ multiplex PCR, the TCRdb table keeps only in-frame clones and is missing some. The sample carries under 150,000 clones, around 85% recorded once. Trimming took 5 bases from V and 6 from J, leaving 19 bases between them. The CDR3 spans 15 residues. Germline lookup yields CDR1 SEHNR and CDR2 FQNEAQ (reference sequence). The chain recombines TRBV7-9 with TRBJ1-2, with D unclear. Sequencing was done on a sample of peripheral blood. The clonotype comes from a woman in her thirties or forties with active or convalescent COVID-19. The CDR3 reads CASSQRWSEGDGYTF. The CDR3 region has the DNA TGTGCCAGCAGCCAAAGATGGAGCGAGGGTGATGGCTACACCTTC.